The rows below give T cell receptor beta chains drawn from one sample of a study of T-cell reconstitution after alpha-beta-depleted transplantation in children. TCRdb recomputed calls from the PCR reads with MiXCR, one row per CDR3 protein. The sample includes 610,000 or so distinct CDR3 sequences, 20% to 30% of them seen just once. Sequencing used PBMCs, obtained before TCRalphabeta/CD19-depleted stem cell transplant. Receptors were obtained from a boy less than two years old with Wiskott-Aldrich syndrome, due to receive a stem cell transplant. The CDR3 runs from the conserved cysteine through the conserved F or W. Each record gives: CDR3 DNA, CDR3 protein, V gene, clone size, D gene, J gene. D genes are given only for firm matches. Size tells how often a clone was seen (once, few, many) or the class of an expanded clone, and some rows leave it out.

CDR3 DNA: TGTGCCAGCAGTACGGCACAGGGAACAGATACGCAGTATTTT
CDR3 protein: CASSTAQGTDTQYF
V gene: TRBV28
clone size: few
D gene: .
J gene: TRBJ2-3

CDR3 DNA: TGCAGTGCTAGAGAAGAGAGAGGCTATGGCTACACCTTC
CDR3 protein: CSAREERGYGYTF
V gene: TRBV20-1
clone size: few
D gene: .
J gene: TRBJ1-2

CDR3 DNA: TGTGCCAGCAGTGATTTGGGGGGACGCCAAGAGACCCAGTACTTC
CDR3 protein: CASSDLGGRQETQYF
V gene: TRBV2
clone size: .
D gene: .
J gene: TRBJ2-5

CDR3 DNA: TGTGCCAGCAGTGAAAGATCAGGGGGGGCTTACAATGAGCAGTTCTTC
CDR3 protein: CASSERSGGAYNEQFF
V gene: TRBV2
clone size: .
D gene: .
J gene: TRBJ2-1

CDR3 DNA: TGTGCCAGCTCACCAACGGGGCGGGCTTGGGACGAGCAGTACTTC
CDR3 protein: CASSPTGRAWDEQYF
V gene: TRBV18
clone size: .
D gene: .
J gene: TRBJ2-7

CDR3 DNA: TGCGCCAGCAGCTTGGAAATGCGGGGTAGGGGCGAGCAGTACTTC
CDR3 protein: CASSLEMRGRGEQYF
V gene: TRBV5-1
clone size: .
D gene: .
J gene: TRBJ2-7

CDR3 DNA: TGCGCCAGCTTCTCCTCTAGCGGGGTTACAGATACGCAGTATTTT
CDR3 protein: CASFSSSGVTDTQYF
V gene: TRBV5-1
clone size: few
D gene: TRBD2
J gene: TRBJ2-3

CDR3 DNA: TGCGCCAGCAGCTTGGGCCACAGGGGAGAGCAGTTCTTC
CDR3 protein: CASSLGHRGEQFF
V gene: TRBV5-1
clone size: .
D gene: TRBD1
J gene: TRBJ2-1

CDR3 DNA: TGCAGTGCTCTCGGACCCTCCTACGAGCAGTACTTC
CDR3 protein: CSALGPSYEQYF
V gene: TRBV20-1
clone size: .
D gene: .
J gene: TRBJ2-7

CDR3 DNA: TGTGCCAGCAACGAACTAGCGGGAGGCAATGAGCAGTTCTTC
CDR3 protein: CASNELAGGNEQFF
V gene: TRBV9
clone size: .
D gene: TRBD2
J gene: TRBJ2-1

CDR3 DNA: TGCGCCAGCAGCTTTGGGATCATCACAGATACGCAGTATTTT
CDR3 protein: CASSFGIITDTQYF
V gene: TRBV5-1
clone size: .
D gene: .
J gene: TRBJ2-3

CDR3 DNA: TGCGCCAGCAGCTTGGGCGCCGGGACAAAAGAAATTGAAGCTTTCTTT
CDR3 protein: CASSLGAGTKEIEAFF
V gene: TRBV5-1
clone size: few
D gene: .
J gene: TRBJ1-1

CDR3 DNA: TGTGCCAGCAGCTTCGCAGAAATGAACACTGAAGCTTTCTTT
CDR3 protein: CASSFAEMNTEAFF
V gene: TRBV5-6
clone size: .
D gene: .
J gene: TRBJ1-1

CDR3 DNA: TGCAGTGCTAGAGCGCCCCGGATCTCCTACGAGCAGTACTTC
CDR3 protein: CSARAPRISYEQYF
V gene: TRBV20-1
clone size: .
D gene: .
J gene: TRBJ2-7

CDR3 DNA: TGCGCCAGCAGCCAAGAGTTATGGGGCTGGACCACCGGGGAGCTGTTTTTT
CDR3 protein: CASSQELWGWTTGELFF
V gene: TRBV4-1
clone size: .
D gene: .
J gene: TRBJ2-2

CDR3 DNA: TGCAGTGCTAGCGGGGCAGTCCAAGAGACCCAGTACTTC
CDR3 protein: CSASGAVQETQYF
V gene: TRBV20-1
clone size: .
D gene: .
J gene: TRBJ2-5

CDR3 DNA: TGTGCCAGCAGCTTGTTGGGGAGTGCCTACAATGAGCAGTTCTTC
CDR3 protein: CASSLLGSAYNEQFF
V gene: TRBV7-9
clone size: few
D gene: .
J gene: TRBJ2-1

CDR3 DNA: TGTGCCAGCAGAGAAGCGGGAGGGGGTCTGTACAATGAGCAGTTCTTC
CDR3 protein: CASREAGGGLYNEQFF
V gene: TRBV6-1
clone size: .
D gene: TRBD2
J gene: TRBJ2-1

CDR3 DNA: TGCGCCAGCAGCCATACCGGGACAGGGGGATACGAGCAGTTCTTC
CDR3 protein: CASSHTGTGGYEQFF
V gene: TRBV4-1
clone size: few
D gene: TRBD1
J gene: TRBJ2-1

CDR3 DNA: TGTGCCAGCAGCCGAGCCAGCAGCGGTATTTACAATGAGCAGTTCTTC
CDR3 protein: CASSRASSGIYNEQFF
V gene: TRBV3-1
clone size: .
D gene: .
J gene: TRBJ2-1

CDR3 DNA: TGCGCCAGCAGCTTGAAGGCGACCTCTGGGGCCAACGTCCTGACTTTC
CDR3 protein: CASSLKATSGANVLTF
V gene: TRBV5-1
clone size: few
D gene: .
J gene: TRBJ2-6

CDR3 DNA: TGTGCCAGCAGCGCCGCTAGCGGGAGAGAGACCCAGTACTTC
CDR3 protein: CASSAASGRETQYF
V gene: TRBV7-9
clone size: few
D gene: TRBD2
J gene: TRBJ2-5

CDR3 DNA: TGTGCCAGCAGCTGGAGACAGGGGTATGGCTACACCTTC
CDR3 protein: CASSWRQGYGYTF
V gene: TRBV5-6
clone size: .
D gene: TRBD1
J gene: TRBJ1-2

CDR3 DNA: TGCAGTGCTAGAGATATCGGGCTAGCGGACAATGAGCAGTTCTTC
CDR3 protein: CSARDIGLADNEQFF
V gene: TRBV20-1
clone size: few
D gene: TRBD2
J gene: TRBJ2-1